This entry is about one TCR beta chain. Germline-derived CDR1 and CDR2 are SGHNT and YYREEE (reference sequence). Trimming cost V 1 base and J 0 bases; bases outside gene matches: 2. CDR3 length equals 15 residues. The data originate from a study of blood T cell repertoires in COVID-19. Produced via immunoSEQ multiplex PCR; TCRdb's table is partial and in-frame only. The sample consists of approximately 500,000 clones, approximately 87% of them appearing once. The sample comprised PBMCs or T cells enriched from blood (not recorded which). The sequence came from a woman between 35 and 50 years old who had recovered from COVID-19. The chain combines TRBV5-4 with TRBJ1-1; 8 bases line up with TRBD1. CDR3 residues: CASSLSGGMNTEAFF. CDR3 nucleotides: TGTGCCAGCAGCTTGTCAGGGGGCATGAACACTGAAGCTTTCTTT.